This TCR beta chain was sequenced for a study of neoadjuvant anti-PD-1 for oral cavity cancer. Indicated time point: after neoadjuvant nivolumab, at surgical resection. Stage II-IVA oral cavity squamous cell carcinoma was new and untreated by systemic or radiation therapy. These oral cavity squamous cell carcinomas were HPV-negative and locally advanced. No culture or expansion preceded analysis of these blood cells. The V gene lost 1 base and the J gene lost 7 bases, with 13 bases spanning the gap. The germline gives CDR1 LNHDA, CDR2 SQIVND (reference sequence). The CDR3 runs to 15 residues. Produced via immunoSEQ multiplex PCR; TCRdb's table is partial and in-frame only. The repertoire holds thousands of clones, with under 85% as singletons.

The sequence derives from a person aged 40 to 85 with oral cavity squamous cell carcinoma. The starting material was PBMCs, obtained after nivolumab (anti-PD-1) treatment. The J gene is TRBJ1-4, the V gene TRBV19; D call uncertain. As DNA, the CDR3 is TGTGCCAGTAGTATAGGTCGGGGTTGGATTGAAAAACTGTTTTTT. Its translation is CASSIGRGWIEKLFF.